This TCR beta chain emerged from a study of vaccination effects on CD4 cells after COVID-19. Study-level findings and limits: In healthy vaccinees, only 1 of 255 vaccine-induced clones cross-reacted with common cold coronaviruses. Pronounced clonal contraction occurred in clones induced by infection and by vaccine late after vaccination.

TCRdb's copy holds only in-frame clones and misses some; the assay was immunoSEQ multiplex PCR. The sample includes tens of thousands of clones, more than 60% of them seen just once. Between days 9 and 10 of culture, CD4+ T cells were separated out. None of these healthy vaccinees had been infected with SARS-CoV-2 before vaccination. A word on this clone: Its antigen is not identified.

V dropped 4 bases and J dropped 7; count of bases not matched to a gene: 11. Germline values: CDR1 LNHDA, CDR2 SQIVND (reference sequence). The CDR3 runs 15 residues. The specimen was CD4+ T cells from PBMCs cultured without peptide, collected before COVID-19 vaccination. The receptor's source is a human donor who received a COVID-19 vaccine. V usage is TRBV19 and J usage is TRBJ1-1; TRBD1 matches 8 bases. CDR3 sequence reads: CASSTQHTGGSEAFF. Here the CDR3 DNA reads TGTGCCAGTAGTACTCAACACACAGGGGGTAGTGAAGCTTTCTTT.